A single sample gave rise to the 2 T cell receptor beta chains below, sequenced in a study of neurological immune-mediated disorders. Each CDR3 protein is one row after TCRdb ran MiXCR on the 5' RACE reads. Of some 29,000 distinct CDR3 sequences in the sample, 9.5% to 15% were seen once. Sequencing input: PBMCs. These receptors were taken from a man aged 60 to 75 in good health.

At least ten counts were recorded for this clonotype. This chain joins TRBV4-1 and TRBJ2-5, with TRBD2 matching 7 bases. The V gene end was trimmed by 1 base and the J gene end by 4 bases; junction bases not matched to a gene: 3. This CDR3 has 14 amino acids. Germline V CDR1 and CDR2: MGHRA, YSYEKL. CDR3 sequence reads: CASSQGPGGETQYF. For the CDR3, the DNA is TGCGCCAGCAGCCAAGGACCGGGGGGAGAGACCCAGTACTTC.

This clonotype was observed a handful of times. The chain carries TRBV6-1 and TRBJ1-5; 8 bases match TRBD1. V trimming: 4 bases; J trimming: 2 bases; junction bases outside the gene matches: 7. Germline CDR1 MNHNS, CDR2 SASEGT. This CDR3 is built from 16 residues. The DNA of the CDR3 is TGTGCCAGCAGTGGCACAGGGGGAATACGCAATCAGCCCCAGCATTTT. This codes for CASSGTGGIRNQPQHF.